This TCR beta chain stems from a study of T cell changes during pregnancy in multiple sclerosis. The CDR3 consists of 10 residues. Trimming cost V 7 bases and J 7 bases, with 4 bases left between them. Germline V gene data show CDR1 as SGHAT and CDR2 as FQNNGV. TCRdb's copy holds only in-frame clones and misses some; the assay was immunoSEQ multiplex PCR. In the table there are 40,000 to 55,000 clones, 80% to 95% of which are singletons. The source material was peripheral blood. The chain has TRBV11-2 and TRBJ1-4; D unresolved. This sequence was found in a female donor with multiple sclerosis, enrolled in a pregnancy study. The CDR3 coding sequence is TGTGCCAGCAAGGGTGAAAAACTGTTTTTT. Translated: CASKGEKLFF.